The clone carrying this T cell receptor (beta chain) has only a few counts. Its antigen is as yet unknown. The germline CDR1 and CDR2 sequences are SQVTM and ANQGSEA. The V gene lost 6 bases and the J gene lost 7 bases, with 12 bases spanning the gap. This CDR3 region has 12 residues. Donors in the study were healthy people who gave bone marrow. This record comes from a study of cytomegalovirus exposure and HLA in healthy donors. General study points: It was reported that the classifier diagnosed cytomegalovirus status with high specificity and sensitivity in both the original and validation cohorts.

PCR used 60 Vbeta primers and 13 Jbeta primers. This table comes from immunoSEQ multiplex PCR, and its TCRdb copy is limited to in-frame clones, with some not included. The repertoire holds roughly 120,000 clones, with 8.5% to 10% as singletons. The receptor was derived from a man aged 30 to 45 in good health and CMV-seronegative. J is TRBJ1-4 and V is TRBV29-1; D is unclear. The specimen sequenced was PBMCs. Here the CDR3 reads CSVLEAGEKLFF. The CDR3 region has the DNA TGCAGCGTCCTGGAGGCGGGTGAAAAACTGTTTTTT.